This T cell receptor (beta chain) derives from a study of blood T cell repertoires in COVID-19. Looking at the study overall: Acute-phase and convalescent COVID-19 samples originated in the United States, Italy and Spain. The analysed material was cDNA or gDNA that came from T cells, B-cell-depleted T cells, or PBMCs.

In the authors' methods: It was from reference gene primer amplification that nucleated cell counts were estimated. Some clones are missing from TCRdb's copy, which holds only in-frame ones; the method was immunoSEQ multiplex PCR. The V and J calls and the clone size are those of that table, but D and trimming were determined from the DNA. The sample comprises 90,000 or so clones, about 85% of which are singletons, and around 4% rests with the top ten. Trimming took 6 bases from V and 2 from J; bases not matched to a gene: 5. The CDR3 covers 14 residues. Germline V gives CDR1 SGHTS, CDR2 YDEGEE. J is TRBJ1-5 and V is TRBV5-8; 7 nucleotides agree with TRBD1. The specimen was peripheral blood. The clonotype was recovered from a man in his fifties or sixties with acute or convalescent COVID-19. For the CDR3, the DNA is TGTGCCAGCAATAACAGGGGTGGCAATCAGCCCCAGCATTTT. Protein: CASNNRGGNQPQHF.